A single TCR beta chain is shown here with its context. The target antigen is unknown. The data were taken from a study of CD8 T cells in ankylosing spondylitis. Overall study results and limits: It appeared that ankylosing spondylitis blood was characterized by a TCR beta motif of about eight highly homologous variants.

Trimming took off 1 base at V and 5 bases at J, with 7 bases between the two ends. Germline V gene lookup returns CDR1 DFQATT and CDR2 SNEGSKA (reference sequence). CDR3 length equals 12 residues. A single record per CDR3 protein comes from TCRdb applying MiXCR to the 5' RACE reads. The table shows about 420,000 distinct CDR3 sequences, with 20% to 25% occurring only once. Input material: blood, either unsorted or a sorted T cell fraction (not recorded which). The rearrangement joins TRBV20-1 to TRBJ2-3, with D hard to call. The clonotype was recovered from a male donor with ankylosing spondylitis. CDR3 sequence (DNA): TGCAGTGCTAGAGCAGGCCGAGATACGCAGTATTTT. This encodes CSARAGRDTQYF.